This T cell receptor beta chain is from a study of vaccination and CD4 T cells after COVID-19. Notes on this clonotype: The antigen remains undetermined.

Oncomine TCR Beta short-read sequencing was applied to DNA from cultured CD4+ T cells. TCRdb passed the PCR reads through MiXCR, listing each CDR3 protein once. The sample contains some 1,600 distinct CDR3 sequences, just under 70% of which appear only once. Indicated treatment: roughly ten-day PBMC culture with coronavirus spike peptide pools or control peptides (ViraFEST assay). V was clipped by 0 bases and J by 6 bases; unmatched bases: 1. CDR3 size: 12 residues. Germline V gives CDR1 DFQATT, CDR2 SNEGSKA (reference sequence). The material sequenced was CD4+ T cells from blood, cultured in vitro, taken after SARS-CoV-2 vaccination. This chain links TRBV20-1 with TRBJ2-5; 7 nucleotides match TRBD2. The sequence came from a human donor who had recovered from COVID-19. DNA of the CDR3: TGCAGTGCTAGAGAGCGGGAGAAGACCCAGTACTTC. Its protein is CSAREREKTQYF.